The TCR beta chain described here comes from a study of beta chain features in type 1 diabetes. As for this clone: What it binds is unknown.

Germline loops: CDR1 MDHEN, CDR2 SYDVKM. This CDR3 region has 13 residues. V gave up 4 bases and J gave up 4 bases, with 11 bases separating them. General study findings and limits: There was a moderate but significant shortening of TCRB CDR3s in all four CD4+ subsets of Type 1 diabetes patients.

The entirety of the isolated RNA underwent reverse transcription, so expressed TCRB transcripts were sequenced. Assay: immunoSEQ multiplex PCR; the TCRdb copy retains only in-frame clones and omits some. The sample includes more than 250,000 clones, roughly an eighth of them seen just once. CD45RO/CCR7/CD25/CD127/CD95/CD27 separated CD4+ naive, central memory, regulatory and stem cell-like memory cells by sorting. The chain is built from TRBV28 and TRBJ2-7; D call uncertain. The clonotype originates from a man younger than 45 with type 1 diabetes. Source material: naive CD4+ T cells from blood. CDR3 nucleotides: TGTGCCAGCAGTTCTGAGGATATATACGAGCAGTACTTC. Translated: CASSSEDIYEQYF.